Presented here are 2 T cell receptor beta chains from one specimen sequenced in a study of T cell repertoires in cytomegalovirus infection. No antigen is known for these receptors. MiXCR, run by TCRdb on the reads, gives a single entry per CDR3 protein. Among around 130,000 distinct CDR3 sequences, 20% to 30% were seen once, and the ten largest hold 34%. The sequencing input was PBMCs, sequenced either directly or after in vitro stimulation (not recorded which). The receptors come from a human donor in good health (CMV status not recorded). Some clones in this sample may be carry-over from other donors' samples.

The V call is TRBV6-6, the J call TRBJ1-1, with D hard to call. The CDR3 spans 14 residues. Per the germline V gene, CDR1 is MNHNY and CDR2 is SVGAGI (reference sequence). Between the trimmed V and J ends, which lost 7 bases and 0 bases, there was a span of 12 bases. The CDR3 sequence is CASNEQWVNTEAFF. CDR3 nucleotide sequence: TGTGCCAGCAATGAACAGTGGGTGAACACTGAAGCTTTCTTT.

This clonotype was observed at least ten times. The chain carries TRBV19 and TRBJ2-1, with no clear D. CDR1 and CDR2 (germline): LNHDA, SQIVND (reference sequence). The CDR3 contains 15 residues. V was clipped by 7 bases and J by 1 base, with 14 bases between them. The CDR3 loop reads CASTLSVGSYNEQFF. The CDR3 nucleotides are TGTGCCAGTACGTTGAGCGTCGGGTCCTACAATGAGCAGTTCTTC.